Shown below are 11 T cell receptor beta chains from a single sample sequenced in a study of blood T cell repertoires in COVID-19. Assay: immunoSEQ multiplex PCR; the TCRdb copy retains only in-frame clones and omits some. The sample consists of roughly 440,000 clones, around 88% of them appearing once. Sequencing was carried out using peripheral blood. Receptors originate from a woman aged 45-60 years with COVID-19, enrolled during active disease.

Turning to this clone: In this CDR3 the conserved last residue, phenylalanine or tryptophan, is missing, so a read error is likely. The limits of the CDR3 on the DNA are not certain, so only TCRdb's listed CDR3 is given. The chain employs TRBV30 and TRBJ1-2; the table's D call, TRBD1, has no DNA check behind it. CDR1 is GTSNPN and CDR2 is SVGIG in the germline V gene (reference sequence). The CDR3 spans 11 residues, counting both ends. This chain's CDR3 is CAWSVQSRPSL.

The chain joins TRBV2 to TRBJ1-1, with D possibly matching TRBD1 (6 bases). This CDR3 has 13 amino acids. Germline CDR1 SNHLY, CDR2 FYNNEI. V was clipped by 6 bases and J by 11 bases, with 19 bases between them. The CDR3 loop reads CASSDPSTGWAFF. In DNA, the CDR3 is TGTGCCAGCAGCGACCCGAGCACAGGGTGGGCTTTCTTT.

The V gene is TRBV6-6, the J gene TRBJ2-7; perhaps TRBD1 as D (6 bases). Germline V gene data show CDR1 as MNHNY and CDR2 as SVGAGI (reference sequence). This CDR3 spans 16 amino acids. Trimming shortened V by 5 bases and J by 3 bases, and 20 bases separated the two germline ends. The CDR3 reads CASSRPSRGQNYEQYF. The CDR3 nucleotides read TGTGCCAGCAGTCGCCCCAGCAGGGGCCAAAACTACGAGCAGTACTTC.

CDR3 amino acids: CASSSRQVLNTEAFF. The CDR3 DNA is TGTGCCAGTAGTTCGAGACAGGTACTGAACACTGAAGCTTTCTTT. The chain joins TRBV19 to TRBJ1-1, with a tentative D call TRBD1 (6 bases). Germline CDR1 is LNHDA and CDR2 is SQIVND (reference sequence). This CDR3 comprises 15 residues. V lost 5 bases and J lost 0, with 13 bases in between.

The sample holds a few counts of this clone. CDR3 bases: TGTGCCTGGAGTACCACGGAGTACGAGCAGTACTTC. Its translation: CAWSTTEYEQYF. The chain has TRBV30 and TRBJ2-7; D remains ambiguous. Trimming cost V 2 bases and J 4 bases, with 9 bases left between them. The CDR3 totals 12 residues. Germline CDR1 reads GTSNPN; CDR2 reads SVGIG (reference sequence).

V is TRBV5-4 and J is TRBJ2-1; D may be TRBD1 (5 bases). CDR1 is SGHNT and CDR2 is YYREEE in the germline V gene (reference sequence). V lost 4 bases to trimming and J lost 10 bases, with 18 bases between them. The CDR3 is made up of 14 amino acids. The CDR3 protein is CASSQNSGLGEQFF. The CDR3 DNA sequence: TGTGCCAGCAGCCAGAACTCAGGGTTGGGGGAGCAGTTCTTC.

The gene calls are TRBV9 and TRBJ1-2; possible D gene TRBD1, 5 bases. Trimming cost V 2 bases and J 1 base, with 12 bases left between them. Germline V gives CDR1 SGDLS, CDR2 YYNGEE. This CDR3 region has 15 residues. CDR3 sequence reads: CASSVGGGDNYGYTF. The CDR3 coding sequence is TGTGCCAGCAGCGTTGGCGGGGGTGATAACTATGGCTACACCTTC.

The chain combines TRBV24-1 with TRBJ1-2; D gene ambiguous. The CDR3 runs 11 residues. The germline V gene has CDR1 KGHDR and CDR2 SFDVKD. Trimming pared 7 bases from V and 8 bases from J, leaving 10 bases between. This CDR3 reads CATRSGEGYTF. The CDR3 nucleotides are TGTGCCACCAGATCCGGGGAAGGCTACACCTTC.

The V gene is TRBV10-3, the J gene TRBJ1-2; weak D call: TRBD1 (6 bases). V was cut by 6 bases and J by 4 bases, with 21 bases left in between. CDR1 and CDR2 from the germline V gene are ENHRY and SYGVKD. This CDR3 spans 16 amino acids. DNA of the CDR3: TGTGCCATCAGGGGCCCAATACAGGGATTTCGCTATGGCTACACCTTC. The encoded protein is CAIRGPIQGFRYGYTF.

The chain combines TRBV5-1 with TRBJ1-1, with D maybe TRBD1 (6 bases). Germline V lookup: CDR1 SGHRS, CDR2 YFSETQ. The V end was cut by 0 bases, the J end by 7 bases, with 13 bases between. The CDR3 is 14 amino acids. The CDR3 protein is CASSLGQGIGEAFF. The CDR3 DNA is TGCGCCAGCAGCTTGGGTCAGGGGATAGGTGAAGCTTTCTTT.

The chain combines TRBV7-9 with TRBJ1-2; D unresolved. The ends were cut back, 1 base at V and 4 bases at J, with 16 bases in the middle. Germline CDR1 SEHNR, CDR2 FQNEAQ (reference sequence). This CDR3 spans 16 amino acids. CDR3 sequence: CASSLGGGSTIYGYTF. DNA of the CDR3: TGTGCCAGCAGCTTAGGCGGAGGGTCCACTATCTATGGCTACACCTTC. Drawing the rest from reference TRBV7-9 and TRBJ1-2, the complete variable domain is DTGVSQNPRHKITKRGQNVTFRCDPISEHNRLYWYRQTLGQGPEFLTYFQNEAQLEKSRLLSDRFSAERPKGSFSTLEIQRTEQGDSAMYLCASSLGGGSTIYGYTFGSGTRLTVV.